This T cell receptor (beta chain) comes out of a study of shared clonotypes between healthy human individuals. On this clone itself: Other DNA sequences in this specimen translate into the identical CDR3.

Germline lookup yields CDR1 SGHRS and CDR2 YFSETQ. V lost 2 bases and J 2 bases, leaving 7 bases between the germline ends. This CDR3 has 14 residues. Sequenced by immunoSEQ multiplex PCR; TCRdb stores in-frame clones only, minus some. The sample contains roughly 650,000 clones, roughly 97% of which appear only once. The TCR originated in a woman under 40 in good health. The chain recombines TRBV5-1 with TRBJ2-2; D gene ambiguous. The sequenced material came from naive CD4+ T cells sorted from blood. The subset here: CD45RA+ positively selected. The CDR3: CASSLGSNTGELFF. CDR3 DNA sequence: TGCGCCAGCAGCTTAGGCAGTAACACCGGGGAGCTGTTTTTT.